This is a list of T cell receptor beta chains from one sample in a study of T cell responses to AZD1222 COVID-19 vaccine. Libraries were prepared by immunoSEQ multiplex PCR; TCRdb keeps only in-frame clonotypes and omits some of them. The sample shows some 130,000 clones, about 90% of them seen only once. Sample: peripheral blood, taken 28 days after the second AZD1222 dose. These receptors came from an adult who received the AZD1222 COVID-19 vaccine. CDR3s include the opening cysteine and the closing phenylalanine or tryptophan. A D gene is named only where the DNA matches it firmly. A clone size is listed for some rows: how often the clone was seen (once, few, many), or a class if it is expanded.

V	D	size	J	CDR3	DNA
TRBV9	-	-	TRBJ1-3	CASSVGPRADSGNTIYF	TGTGCCAGCAGCGTAGGCCCCCGGGCAGACTCTGGAAACACCATATATTTT
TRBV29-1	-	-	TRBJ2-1	CSVGEAGYNEQFF	TGCAGCGTCGGGGAGGCGGGGTACAATGAGCAGTTCTTC
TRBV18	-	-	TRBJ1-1	CASSPPEAGGVGGKAFF	TGTGCCAGCTCACCACCTGAAGCGGGGGGCGTGGGAGGTAAAGCTTTCTTT
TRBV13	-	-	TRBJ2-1	CASSLYNEQFF	TGTGCCAGCAGCCTTTACAATGAGCAGTTCTTC
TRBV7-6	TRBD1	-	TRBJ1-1	CASSLRDRVSMNTEAFF	TGTGCCAGCAGCCTCCGGGACAGGGTTAGTATGAACACTGAAGCTTTCTTT
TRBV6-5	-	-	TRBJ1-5	CASSLTSNQPQHF	TGTGCCAGCAGCCTGACAAGCAATCAGCCCCAGCATTTT
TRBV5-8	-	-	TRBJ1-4	CASSLERYEKLFF	TGTGCCAGCAGCTTGGAACGGTATGAAAAACTGTTTTTT
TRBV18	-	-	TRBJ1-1	CASSRDNTEAFF	TGTGCCAGCTCCCGGGATAACACTGAAGCTTTCTTT
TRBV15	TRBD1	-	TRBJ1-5	CATSRDADRGQQPQHF	TGTGCCACCAGCAGAGATGCGGACAGGGGGCAACAGCCCCAGCATTTT
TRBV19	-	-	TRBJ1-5	CASRMAGSSNQPQHF	TGTGCCAGTAGGATGGCAGGTTCTAGCAATCAGCCCCAGCATTTT
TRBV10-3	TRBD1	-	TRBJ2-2	CAIRISGTGPSGELFF	TGTGCCATCAGGATTTCCGGGACAGGGCCAAGCGGGGAGCTGTTTTTT
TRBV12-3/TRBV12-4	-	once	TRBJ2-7	CASSLWMGEQYF	TGTGCCAGCAGTTTATGGATGGGCGAGCAGTACTTC
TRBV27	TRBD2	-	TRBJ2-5	CASSLSRTSGRETQYF	TGTGCCAGCAGTTTATCCAGGACTAGCGGGAGGGAGACCCAGTACTTC
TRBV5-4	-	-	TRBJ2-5	CASSLASRDETQYF	TGTGCCAGCAGCTTGGCCAGCAGGGACGAGACCCAGTACTTC
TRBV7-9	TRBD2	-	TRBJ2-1	CASSSGLAGDWVNEQFF	TGTGCCAGCAGCTCGGGACTAGCGGGAGACTGGGTCAATGAGCAGTTCTTC
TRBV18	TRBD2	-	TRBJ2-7	CASSPPRYGTSNEQYF	TGTGCCAGCTCACCACCCCGTTATGGGACTAGCAACGAGCAGTACTTC
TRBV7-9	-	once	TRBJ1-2	CASSEGGYGYTF	TGTGCCAGCAGCGAGGGGGGATATGGCTACACCTTC
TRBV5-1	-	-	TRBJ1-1	CASREQNTEAFF	TGCGCCAGCCGAGAACAGAACACTGAAGCTTTCTTT
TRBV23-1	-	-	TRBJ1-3	CASSSDGPGNTIYF	TGCGCCAGCAGTTCGGACGGACCTGGAAACACCATATATTTT
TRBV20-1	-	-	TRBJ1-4	CSSLWGEKLFF	TGCAGCTCCCTCTGGGGAGAAAAACTGTTTTTT
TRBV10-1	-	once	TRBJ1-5	CASSEWTGGTQHF	TGCGCCAGCAGTGAGTGGACTGGTGGTACCCAGCATTTT
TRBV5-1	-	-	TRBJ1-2	CASSLGGGTRGYGYTF	TGCGCCAGCAGCTTGGGAGGTGGCACACGGGGCTATGGCTACACCTTC
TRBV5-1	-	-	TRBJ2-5	CASSSTLPRGETQYF	TGCGCCAGCAGCTCGACCCTCCCCCGGGGGGAGACCCAGTACTTC
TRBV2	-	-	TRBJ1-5	CASRAGGNQPQHF	TGTGCCAGCAGGGCCGGGGGGAATCAGCCCCAGCATTTT
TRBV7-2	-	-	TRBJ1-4	CASSSDSRNEKLFF	TGTGCCAGCAGCTCAGACAGTCGGAATGAAAAACTGTTTTTT
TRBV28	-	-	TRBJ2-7	CATLRGEQYF	TGTGCCACCCTTAGGGGCGAGCAGTACTTC
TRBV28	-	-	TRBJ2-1	CASRGSSYNEQFF	TGTGCCAGCAGGGGGAGCTCCTACAATGAGCAGTTCTTC
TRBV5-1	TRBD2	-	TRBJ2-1	CASSLVPLTSGSTYNEQFF	TGCGCCAGCAGCTTGGTGCCCCTGACTAGCGGGAGTACCTACAATGAGCAGTTCTTC
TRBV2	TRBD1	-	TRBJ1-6	CASRSGTVRTPLHF	TGTGCCAGCAGATCCGGGACAGTCAGGACACCCCTCCACTTT
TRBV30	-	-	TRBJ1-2	CAWRGQGFYGYTF	TGTGCCTGGAGGGGGCAGGGGTTCTATGGCTACACCTTC
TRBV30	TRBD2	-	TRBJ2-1	CAWSSGSRPGNEQFF	TGTGCCTGGAGTAGCGGGAGCCGCCCGGGTAATGAGCAGTTCTTC
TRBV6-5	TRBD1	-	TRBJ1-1	CASSQRQGSAAEAFF	TGTGCCAGCAGCCAGAGACAGGGTTCGGCCGCTGAAGCTTTCTTT
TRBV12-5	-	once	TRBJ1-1	CASGLVLGRMNTEAFF	TGTGCTAGTGGTTTGGTACTGGGACGGATGAACACTGAAGCTTTCTTT
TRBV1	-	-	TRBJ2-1	CTSSQEFFRDYSYNEQFF	TGCACCAGCAGCCAAGAGTTTTTCCGGGACTATAGCTACAATGAGCAGTTCTTC
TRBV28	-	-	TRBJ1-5	CASRYDPSSNQPQHF	TGTGCCAGCAGATACGACCCTTCTAGCAATCAGCCCCAGCATTTT
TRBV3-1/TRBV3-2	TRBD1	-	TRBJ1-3	CASSLGQGGGNTIYF	TGTGCCAGCAGCCTCGGACAGGGGGGTGGAAACACCATATATTTT
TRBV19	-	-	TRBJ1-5	CASSIPVGRYSNQPQHF	TGTGCCAGTAGTATCCCCGTGGGCAGGTATAGCAATCAGCCCCAGCATTTT
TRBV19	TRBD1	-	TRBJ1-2	CASSNRGPDGYTF	TGTGCCAGTAGTAACAGGGGGCCTGATGGCTACACCTTC